This T cell receptor beta chain was obtained from a study of tumor-infiltrating lymphocytes in localized non-small cell lung cancer. Notes on this clone: The target antigen is unknown.

Assay: immunoSEQ multiplex PCR; the TCRdb copy retains only in-frame clones and omits some. The sample shows roughly 13,000 clones, about two thirds of them seen only once. Losses at the gene ends were 4 bases for V and 0 bases for J; bases not matched to a gene: 10. Germline V CDR1 and CDR2: MNHEY, SMNVEV (reference sequence). CDR3 length: 18 residues. Study results and limitations: Each assay used a separate piece of the same tissue.

This clonotype originated in a human donor with non-small cell lung cancer. This chain connects TRBV27 to TRBJ2-5, with 11 nucleotides matching TRBD2. What was sequenced was uninvolved lung tissue not adjacent to the tumor. The CDR3 is CASSSKNASGGNQETQYF. As DNA, the CDR3 is TGTGCCAGCAGTTCCAAAAACGCTAGCGGGGGGAACCAAGAGACCCAGTACTTC.